A single TCR beta chain is shown here with its context. Its antigen is unknown. TCRdb's copy holds only in-frame clones and misses some; the assay was immunoSEQ multiplex PCR. This table holds around 26,000 clones, roughly nine tenths found once. V shed 7 bases, J shed 6 bases, and the junction held 9 bases outside the gene matches. This CDR3 has 14 amino acids. The germline CDR1 and CDR2 sequences are SQVTM and ANQGSEA. This entry comes from a study of lymphopenia after photon versus proton radiotherapy. Study results and limitations: Post-nadir TCR diversity decline inversely tracked overall survival among those who died. Authors raise, but do not show, better survival with proton therapy. Proton therapy kept repertoires fairly stable, unlike photons, which gained effector/memory cells. Oligoclonal CD8+ Temra expansion after nadir drove photon patients' diversity drop.

The sequences come from peripheral blood, collected from a patient treated with photon-based radiotherapy. The chain links TRBV29-1 to TRBJ2-1, with TRBD2 matching 10 bases. This clonotype originated in a woman aged 50 to 65 with cholangiocarcinoma. CDR3 region: CSARGASGGNEQFF. CDR3 coding DNA: TGCAGCGCCCGAGGGGCTAGCGGGGGCAATGAGCAGTTCTTC.